Listed here are 7 T cell receptor beta chains from one sample, sequenced in a study of blood T cells in healthy people across ages. Combining a sample-barcoded 5' primer with a J-beta primer mix, a second PCR ran for about 7 to 11 cycles. TCRdb ran MiXCR on the 5' RACE reads and lists one entry per CDR3 protein. The sample comprises approximately 1.5 million distinct CDR3 sequences, roughly 43% of which are singletons, and over 3.5% rests with the top ten. Material: blood. Every receptor here comes from a woman between 18 and 29 years old in good health.

The chain employs TRBV29-1 and TRBJ1-2, with 8 bases fitting TRBD1. J gave up 6 bases and V 6 bases, and 6 bases lay outside the gene matches. The CDR3 length is 12 residues. The germline gives CDR1 SQVTM, CDR2 ANQGSEA. The CDR3 here is CSVDRGGDGYTF. The CDR3 nucleotides read TGCAGCGTCGACAGGGGCGGGGATGGCTACACCTTC.

J is TRBJ2-3 and V is TRBV10-3; D remains ambiguous. V was clipped by 3 bases and J by 11 bases, with 9 bases between them. There are 11 residues in the CDR3. Germline CDR1 reads ENHRY; CDR2 reads SYGVKD. CDR3 nucleotides: TGTGCCATCAGTGAAAAGTCTTGGCAGTATTTT. This gives the protein CAISEKSWQYF.

In this sample, this clonotype turned up a few times. This chain links TRBV6-5 with TRBJ2-1, with no clear D. Deletions cut 1 base from V and 1 base from J, with 8 bases between. There are 15 residues in the CDR3. Germline values: CDR1 MNHEY, CDR2 SVGAGI. The CDR3 sequence is CASSYFQPSYNEQFF. As DNA, the CDR3 is TGTGCCAGCAGTTACTTTCAACCGTCCTACAATGAGCAGTTCTTC.

The chain carries TRBV20-1 and TRBJ2-3; D not resolved. The germline V gene has CDR1 DFQATT and CDR2 SNEGSKA (reference sequence). This CDR3 is built from 14 residues. The V gene lost 3 bases and the J gene lost 1 base, with 11 bases spanning the gap. CDR3 residues: CSARATAGTDTQYF. The DNA for the CDR3 is TGCAGTGCTAGGGCGACGGCGGGCACAGATACGCAGTATTTT.

This clonotype was seen more than once but under ten times. The chain links TRBV15 to TRBJ2-7; D remains unclear. The V gene's germline CDR1 is LNHNV and CDR2 YYDKDF (reference sequence). V dropped 0 bases and J dropped 3 bases, with 15 bases sitting between them. This CDR3 comprises 16 residues. The CDR3 DNA reads TGTGCCACCAGCAGAGAGTGGGTGAGGAAGGGCTACGAGCAGTACTTC. Protein: CATSREWVRKGYEQYF.

In its sample, this clonotype was seen a few times. The chain employs TRBV20-1 and TRBJ2-7, with TRBD2 matching over 10 bases. V dropped 4 bases and J dropped 1; count of bases not matched to a gene: 10. This CDR3 is 16 amino acids long. Germline V CDR1 and CDR2: DFQATT, SNEGSKA (reference sequence). CDR3 loop: CSATASGGGMSYEQYF. In nucleotides, the CDR3 is TGCAGTGCTACCGCTAGCGGGGGAGGTATGTCCTACGAGCAGTACTTC.

This chain joins TRBV5-1 and TRBJ1-2, with 7 bases identical to TRBD1. The CDR3 is 14 residues long. Trimming at V came to 2 bases and at J to 7 bases, leaving 8 bases not matched to a gene. Germline loops: CDR1 SGHRS, CDR2 YFSETQ. The CDR3 nucleotides read TGCGCCAGCAGCTTAGATTTGACAGGGTCTGGCTACACCTTC. This codes for CASSLDLTGSGYTF.